The rows below give T cell receptor beta chains drawn from one sample of a study of cytomegalovirus exposure and HLA in healthy donors. Produced via immunoSEQ multiplex PCR; TCRdb's table is partial and in-frame only. This table has around 130,000 clones, roughly 79% appearing once. The sequencing input was PBMCs. The source is a woman aged 50 to 65 in good health and CMV-seronegative. Each CDR3 is given with its conserved first and last residue. The order of the fields is D gene, clone size, J gene, CDR3 length, V gene, CDR3 DNA, CDR3 protein. A D gene is named only where the DNA matches it firmly. Size tells how often a clone was seen (once, few, many) or the class of an expanded clone, and some rows leave it out.

d_gene: TRBD1; abundance: NA; j_gene: TRBJ1-2; len: 16; v_gene: TRBV30; CDR3nt: TGTGCCTGGACCCATCCAAGGGACAGGGCTAACTATGGCTACACCTTC; CDR3aa: CAWTHPRDRANYGYTF
d_gene: NA; abundance: NA; j_gene: TRBJ1-1; len: 13; v_gene: TRBV25-1; CDR3nt: TGTGCCAGCAGTGAAAGAGGGAGAGATGAAGCTTTCTTT; CDR3aa: CASSERGRDEAFF
d_gene: TRBD2; abundance: NA; j_gene: TRBJ2-1; len: 15; v_gene: TRBV27; CDR3nt: TGTGCCAGCACCCCTCTAGCGGAGGTCTACAATGAGCAGTTCTTC; CDR3aa: CASTPLAEVYNEQFF
d_gene: NA; abundance: few; j_gene: TRBJ1-3; len: 15; v_gene: TRBV10-1; CDR3nt: TGCGCCAGCAGTGAAACGGTGAGCTCTGGAAACACCATATATTTT; CDR3aa: CASSETVSSGNTIYF
d_gene: TRBD1; abundance: NA; j_gene: TRBJ2-2; len: 17; v_gene: TRBV27; CDR3nt: TGTGCCAGCAGGCGAAAACCACAGGGGGCGAACACCGGGGAGCTGTTTTTT; CDR3aa: CASRRKPQGANTGELFF
d_gene: NA; abundance: once; j_gene: TRBJ2-5; len: 17; v_gene: TRBV4-3; CDR3nt: TGCGCCAGCAGCCAAGATTTAGGACAGATGCTGGGGGAGACCCAGTACTTC; CDR3aa: CASSQDLGQMLGETQYF
d_gene: TRBD2; abundance: once; j_gene: TRBJ2-5; len: 15; v_gene: TRBV4-3; CDR3nt: TGCGCCAGCAGCCTCGGACTAGCGGGCCGGGAGACCCAGTACTTC; CDR3aa: CASSLGLAGRETQYF
d_gene: TRBD2; abundance: few; j_gene: TRBJ2-1; len: 16; v_gene: TRBV4-2; CDR3nt: TGTGCCAGCAGCCAAATCGTAGCGGGAGCCACCAATGAGCAGTTCTTC; CDR3aa: CASSQIVAGATNEQFF
d_gene: TRBD1; abundance: few; j_gene: TRBJ2-7; len: 16; v_gene: TRBV4-3; CDR3nt: TGCGCCAGCAGCCCAGAAGTCGGGACAGGGACCTACGAGCAGTACTTC; CDR3aa: CASSPEVGTGTYEQYF
d_gene: NA; abundance: NA; j_gene: TRBJ1-5; len: 14; v_gene: TRBV19; CDR3nt: TGTGCCAGTAGTCTTACAGGGTACAATCAGCCCCAGCATTTT; CDR3aa: CASSLTGYNQPQHF
d_gene: NA; abundance: NA; j_gene: TRBJ1-4; len: 15; v_gene: TRBV11-3; CDR3nt: TGTGCCAGCAGCCTACGTTTTGGGAGAGGGGGAAAACTGTTTTTT; CDR3aa: CASSLRFGRGGKLFF
d_gene: NA; abundance: NA; j_gene: TRBJ1-2; len: 14; v_gene: TRBV28; CDR3nt: TGTGCCAGCAGAGCGTATCCCGCTAACTATGGCTACACCTTC; CDR3aa: CASRAYPANYGYTF
d_gene: NA; abundance: NA; j_gene: TRBJ2-7; len: 12; v_gene: TRBV2; CDR3nt: TGTGCCAGCAGTGACTCTATTTACGAGCAGTACTTC; CDR3aa: CASSDSIYEQYF
d_gene: TRBD2; abundance: once; j_gene: TRBJ2-5; len: 17; v_gene: TRBV25-1; CDR3nt: TGTGCCAGCAGTGAGGGGATCGGGAGGGCCTCGGGGCAGACCCAGTACTTC; CDR3aa: CASSEGIGRASGQTQYF
d_gene: NA; abundance: NA; j_gene: TRBJ1-5; len: 14; v_gene: TRBV2; CDR3nt: TGTGCCAGCAGTGAATGGAACGGGAATCAGCCCCAGCATTTT; CDR3aa: CASSEWNGNQPQHF
d_gene: NA; abundance: NA; j_gene: TRBJ1-2; len: 14; v_gene: TRBV28; CDR3nt: TGTGCCAGCAGTTTATTGGGCGAAAACCCGGGCTACACCTTC; CDR3aa: CASSLLGENPGYTF
d_gene: NA; abundance: NA; j_gene: TRBJ2-5; len: 15; v_gene: TRBV9; CDR3nt: TGTGCCAGCAGCGTAGGGACAGCTCAGGGGGAGACCCAGTACTTC; CDR3aa: CASSVGTAQGETQYF
d_gene: NA; abundance: NA; j_gene: TRBJ2-3; len: 13; v_gene: TRBV7-6; CDR3nt: TGTGCCAGCAGCTCCCATCCGGGGAATACGCAGTATTTT; CDR3aa: CASSSHPGNTQYF
d_gene: TRBD1; abundance: NA; j_gene: TRBJ1-2; len: 15; v_gene: TRBV7-2; CDR3nt: TGTGCCAGCAGCTCAGCCGGGACAGGGGGGTATGGCTACACCTTC; CDR3aa: CASSSAGTGGYGYTF
d_gene: TRBD2; abundance: few; j_gene: TRBJ2-7; len: 15; v_gene: TRBV6-5; CDR3nt: TGTGCCAGCAGTAGTAGCCTAGCGGAATCCTACGAGCAGTACTTC; CDR3aa: CASSSSLAESYEQYF
d_gene: NA; abundance: few; j_gene: TRBJ2-2; len: 16; v_gene: TRBV2; CDR3nt: TGTGCCAGCAGTCACAAAAACGTACAGGGATTCGGGGAGCTGTTTTTT; CDR3aa: CASSHKNVQGFGELFF
d_gene: NA; abundance: NA; j_gene: TRBJ2-3; len: 16; v_gene: TRBV28; CDR3nt: TGTGCCAGCAGTCCCCGTGTCTTTGGACTCACAGATACGCAGTATTTT; CDR3aa: CASSPRVFGLTDTQYF
d_gene: NA; abundance: NA; j_gene: TRBJ2-5; len: 16; v_gene: TRBV2; CDR3nt: TGTGCCAGCAGTGAGGAGGGGGAGGGCCTGAAAGAGACCCAGTACTTC; CDR3aa: CASSEEGEGLKETQYF
d_gene: NA; abundance: NA; j_gene: TRBJ1-2; len: 12; v_gene: TRBV6-6; CDR3nt: TGTGCCAGCAGTCCCGCAGGGTCGAGCTACACCTTC; CDR3aa: CASSPAGSSYTF
d_gene: NA; abundance: NA; j_gene: TRBJ1-5; len: 14; v_gene: TRBV7-9; CDR3nt: TGTGCCAGCAGCGCCGGGGGTTTTGGCCAGCCCCAGCATTTT; CDR3aa: CASSAGGFGQPQHF
d_gene: NA; abundance: few; j_gene: TRBJ2-3; len: 18; v_gene: TRBV5-6; CDR3nt: TGTGCCAGCAGCTTGAAGTTTTCAATTACTGATAGCACAGATACGCAGTATTTT; CDR3aa: CASSLKFSITDSTDTQYF
d_gene: NA; abundance: few; j_gene: TRBJ1-4; len: 22; v_gene: TRBV7-4; CDR3nt: TGTGCCAGCAGCTTAAAGGGCCGGGGGATCCCCCCCTCGCCGCGAGAAAATAGGAAACTGTTTTTT; CDR3aa: CASSLKGRGIPPSPRENRKLFF
d_gene: TRBD1; abundance: few; j_gene: TRBJ2-7; len: 15; v_gene: TRBV6-1; CDR3nt: TGTGCCAGCAGTGAAGCGGGGACAGCTAACTACGAGCAGTACTTC; CDR3aa: CASSEAGTANYEQYF
d_gene: NA; abundance: NA; j_gene: TRBJ1-2; len: 11; v_gene: TRBV5-6; CDR3nt: TGTGCCAGCCTCAGGGTCTATGGCTACCCCTTC; CDR3aa: CASLRVYGYPF
d_gene: TRBD1; abundance: once; j_gene: TRBJ2-3; len: 16; v_gene: TRBV4-3; CDR3nt: TGCGCCAGCAGCCAAGCGGGAGGGACAGGGGAGGATACGCAGTATTTT; CDR3aa: CASSQAGGTGEDTQYF
d_gene: TRBD1; abundance: few; j_gene: TRBJ1-5; len: 17; v_gene: TRBV4-3; CDR3nt: TGCGCCAGCAGCCAAGATGCGCGACAGGGGGCCTATCAGCCCCAGCATTTT; CDR3aa: CASSQDARQGAYQPQHF
d_gene: NA; abundance: NA; j_gene: TRBJ2-2; len: 18; v_gene: TRBV4-3; CDR3nt: TGCGCCAGCAGCCGGAATGAGCCGGGAAGATTGGACACCGGGGAGCTGTTTTTT; CDR3aa: CASSRNEPGRLDTGELFF
d_gene: TRBD2; abundance: NA; j_gene: TRBJ2-7; len: 13; v_gene: TRBV28; CDR3nt: TGTGCCAGCAGGCGGGGGACCCGGTACGAGCAGTACTTC; CDR3aa: CASRRGTRYEQYF
d_gene: TRBD2; abundance: NA; j_gene: TRBJ2-3; len: 17; v_gene: TRBV5-1; CDR3nt: TGCGCCAGCAGCCCATGGACTAGCGGGACTGGACCAGATACGCAGTATTTT; CDR3aa: CASSPWTSGTGPDTQYF
d_gene: TRBD1; abundance: few; j_gene: TRBJ1-1; len: 13; v_gene: TRBV18; CDR3nt: TGTGCCAGCTCGACAGGGCAGAACACTGAAGCTTTCTTT; CDR3aa: CASSTGQNTEAFF
d_gene: TRBD2; abundance: NA; j_gene: TRBJ2-1; len: 13; v_gene: TRBV29-1; CDR3nt: TGCAGCGCCGGGGGACTAGCGGAGAGTGAGCAGTTCTTC; CDR3aa: CSAGGLAESEQFF
d_gene: TRBD2; abundance: NA; j_gene: TRBJ2-5; len: 20; v_gene: TRBV4-3; CDR3nt: TGCGCCAGCAGCCAGGGGATTACGGGACTAGCGGGGTCTCGATGGGAGACCCAGTACTTC; CDR3aa: CASSQGITGLAGSRWETQYF
d_gene: NA; abundance: NA; j_gene: TRBJ2-5; len: 15; v_gene: TRBV7-8; CDR3nt: TGTGCCAGCAGCTTAGAACAGGGTAGGGGAGAGACCCAGTACTTC; CDR3aa: CASSLEQGRGETQYF
d_gene: TRBD1; abundance: NA; j_gene: TRBJ1-5; len: 16; v_gene: TRBV19; CDR3nt: TGTGCCAGTATGGGGACAGGGAGATATAGCAATCAGCCCCAGCATTTT; CDR3aa: CASMGTGRYSNQPQHF
d_gene: TRBD2; abundance: NA; j_gene: TRBJ2-3; len: 20; v_gene: TRBV4-1; CDR3nt: TGCGCCAGCACCAGCTCCGCCCGACTAGCGGGTTTGGTTCATACAGATACGCAGTATTTT; CDR3aa: CASTSSARLAGLVHTDTQYF
d_gene: TRBD2; abundance: NA; j_gene: TRBJ2-7; len: 17; v_gene: TRBV10-3; CDR3nt: TGTGCCACCACCTCCGGACTAGCGGGAGGGGGCTCCTACGAGCAGTACTTC; CDR3aa: CATTSGLAGGGSYEQYF
d_gene: TRBD2; abundance: NA; j_gene: TRBJ2-2; len: 15; v_gene: TRBV29-1; CDR3nt: TGCAGCGCCCGAAGCGGGACCCTGCGGACCGGGGAGCTGTTTTTT; CDR3aa: CSARSGTLRTGELFF
d_gene: NA; abundance: NA; j_gene: TRBJ1-5; len: 15; v_gene: TRBV19; CDR3nt: TGTGCCAGTAGTATCCGGACAGAGGGCAATCAGCCCCAGCATTTT; CDR3aa: CASSIRTEGNQPQHF
d_gene: NA; abundance: NA; j_gene: TRBJ1-1; len: 15; v_gene: TRBV6-1; CDR3nt: TGTGCCAGCAGTGACAGGGGCAATGAGAACACTGAAGCTTTCTTT; CDR3aa: CASSDRGNENTEAFF
d_gene: TRBD1; abundance: NA; j_gene: TRBJ1-2; len: 14; v_gene: TRBV27; CDR3nt: TGTGCCAGCAGTCCACTGACAGGGAACTATGGCTACACCTTC; CDR3aa: CASSPLTGNYGYTF
d_gene: TRBD2; abundance: NA; j_gene: TRBJ2-1; len: 16; v_gene: TRBV7-2; CDR3nt: TGTGCCAGCAGTTCAGGACTAGCGGTTAACAACAATGAGCAGTTCTTC; CDR3aa: CASSSGLAVNNNEQFF
d_gene: NA; abundance: NA; j_gene: TRBJ1-2; len: 15; v_gene: TRBV7-2; CDR3nt: TGTGCCAGCAGCCCGACAGGCACAGAAAACTATGGCTACACCTTC; CDR3aa: CASSPTGTENYGYTF
d_gene: TRBD2; abundance: NA; j_gene: TRBJ2-7; len: 16; v_gene: TRBV13; CDR3nt: TGTGCCAGCAGCCCGATACTAGCGGGAGTGGGCTACGAGCAGTACTTC; CDR3aa: CASSPILAGVGYEQYF
d_gene: TRBD2; abundance: NA; j_gene: TRBJ2-2; len: 16; v_gene: TRBV5-1; CDR3nt: TGCGCCAGCAGCTCCGGACTAGCTGAGAACACCGGGGAGCTGTTTTTT; CDR3aa: CASSSGLAENTGELFF
d_gene: TRBD1; abundance: NA; j_gene: TRBJ1-2; len: 13; v_gene: TRBV28; CDR3nt: TGTGCCAGCAACAGTGGACAGGATTATGGCTACACCTTC; CDR3aa: CASNSGQDYGYTF
d_gene: TRBD2; abundance: NA; j_gene: TRBJ2-7; len: 15; v_gene: TRBV4-3; CDR3nt: TGCGCCAGCAGCCAGCGGACTAGCGGGTTGTACGAGCAGTACTTC; CDR3aa: CASSQRTSGLYEQYF
d_gene: NA; abundance: NA; j_gene: TRBJ1-3; len: 14; v_gene: TRBV30; CDR3nt: TGTGCCTGGGGACAGAGCACCTCTGGAAACACCATATATTTT; CDR3aa: CAWGQSTSGNTIYF
d_gene: NA; abundance: NA; j_gene: TRBJ2-1; len: 13; v_gene: TRBV6-5; CDR3nt: TGTGCCACTCAGGACCGGGGGTACAATGAGCAGTTCTTC; CDR3aa: CATQDRGYNEQFF
d_gene: TRBD1; abundance: NA; j_gene: TRBJ1-5; len: 17; v_gene: TRBV13; CDR3nt: TGTGCCAGCAGCTCTACAGGGGGCGGGAGTAATACACAGCCCCAGCATTTT; CDR3aa: CASSSTGGGSNTQPQHF
d_gene: NA; abundance: NA; j_gene: TRBJ2-7; len: 14; v_gene: TRBV28; CDR3nt: TGTGCCAGCAGTTTATGGACATACACCTACGAGCAGTACTTC; CDR3aa: CASSLWTYTYEQYF
d_gene: NA; abundance: NA; j_gene: TRBJ1-2; len: 14; v_gene: TRBV25-1; CDR3nt: TGTGCCAGCAGTGAATTAGGAGGGGTCTATGGCTACACCTTC; CDR3aa: CASSELGGVYGYTF
d_gene: TRBD1; abundance: NA; j_gene: TRBJ1-5; len: 13; v_gene: TRBV5-1; CDR3nt: TGCGCCAGCAGCATTACAGGGGATCAGCCCCAGCATTTT; CDR3aa: CASSITGDQPQHF